These T cell receptor beta chains were read from a single sample in a study of neoadjuvant nivolumab and ipilimumab in lung cancer. Using immunoSEQ multiplex PCR, the repertoire was profiled, and TCRdb retains in-frame clones only, with some absent. The repertoire includes over 25,000 clones, approximately 83% of them detected once, and around 5.1% sits in the top ten. Specimen: tumor tissue, collected after neoadjuvant nivolumab, alone or with ipilimumab, at or shortly before surgery. These receptors all stem from an adult with non-small cell lung cancer. The CDR3 runs from the conserved cysteine through the conserved F or W.

v_call cdr3_length cdr3_aa
TRBV6-1 14 CASSEGLAPYEQYF
TRBV14 13 CASSQHNDNEQFF
TRBV6-4 13 CASSAGASNEQFF
TRBV5-4 11 CASSLQGVQFF
TRBV6-1 13 CASSEEYLYGYTF
TRBV5-5 14 CASSPTGGTDTQYF
TRBV5-4 18 CASSSDVASMIRDTEAFF
TRBV10-3 18 CAISAIPGQRVDNSPLHF
TRBV7-9 14 CATLPDYTNNEQFF
TRBV30 16 CAWSVGYSGAPDTQYF
TRBV9 14 CASSVEWGPYEQYF
TRBV6-5 15 CASRTTGGVNYEQYF
TRBV2 14 CASKRLAGKYEQYF
TRBV5-1 15 CASRNQGGPNTEAFF
TRBV5-1 15 CASSLTSQGHYGYTF
TRBV6-1 14 CASSEAGLNTEAFF
TRBV5-1 15 CASSWNGQGGNTIYF
TRBV7-9 15 CASSLVTRPNTEAFF
TRBV29-1 12 CSGWTGTDTQYF
TRBV10-2 13 CASRSDLTYEQYF
TRBV18 13 CASLQDSNSPLHF
TRBV6-6 16 CASSYSPGIGNQPQHF
TRBV5-1 15 CASSPLAGGMDEQYF
TRBV7-9 16 CASSTPQGLLYEKLFF
TRBV7-9 14 CASSSGLAGDTQYF
TRBV5-1 14 CASSLREPNYGYTF
TRBV15 14 CATRGLVGTDTQYF
TRBV27 16 CASSLFTDRVVGGYTF
TRBV7-9 15 CASSPWTGGHTEAFF
TRBV18 17 CASSPLGLVAGNQPQHF
TRBV7-9 12 CASSYQAYEQYF
TRBV6-9 13 CASLRNGNTEAFF
TRBV11-3 12 CASSLGPDELFF
TRBV5-1 17 CASSQPTVNSGANVLTF
TRBV15 14 CATSRGTGYEKLFF
TRBV7-2 13 CAARGASTDTQYF
TRBV18 15 CASSPPGGFGTEAFF
TRBV18 12 CASSPNQETQYF
TRBV2 16 CASSEASGLDSYEQYF
TRBV30 12 CAWSANGEKLFF
TRBV5-6 16 CASSLGAGARSYEQYF
TRBV19 14 CASLRSGGMTPLHF
TRBV7-2 16 CASSLARDRSNYGYTF
TRBV7-6 16 CASSSPARADTGELFF
TRBV5-1 14 CASSLTSGSYEQYF
TRBV5-5 17 CASSLVVLLAGDNEQFF
TRBV6-6 12 CASSSGDYGYTF
TRBV6-1 16 CASSEFIVGGEETQYF
TRBV7-2 16 CASSLGSGRKYNEQFF
TRBV28 14 CASSTQGAGNEQFF
TRBV18 13 CASSPGADQPQHF
TRBV5-1 17 CASSLGGVGSSQETQYF
TRBV5-6 13 CASSLIGVRWQYF
TRBV5-6 12 CASSSRTYEQYF
TRBV6-1 13 CAMGADGANVLTF
TRBV7-2 13 CASSLDRYQPQHF
TRBV10-2 15 CASSHVEGSPYEQYF
TRBV29-1 16 CSAERRDSSHNYGYTF
TRBV6-5 12 CASFRAGYGYTF